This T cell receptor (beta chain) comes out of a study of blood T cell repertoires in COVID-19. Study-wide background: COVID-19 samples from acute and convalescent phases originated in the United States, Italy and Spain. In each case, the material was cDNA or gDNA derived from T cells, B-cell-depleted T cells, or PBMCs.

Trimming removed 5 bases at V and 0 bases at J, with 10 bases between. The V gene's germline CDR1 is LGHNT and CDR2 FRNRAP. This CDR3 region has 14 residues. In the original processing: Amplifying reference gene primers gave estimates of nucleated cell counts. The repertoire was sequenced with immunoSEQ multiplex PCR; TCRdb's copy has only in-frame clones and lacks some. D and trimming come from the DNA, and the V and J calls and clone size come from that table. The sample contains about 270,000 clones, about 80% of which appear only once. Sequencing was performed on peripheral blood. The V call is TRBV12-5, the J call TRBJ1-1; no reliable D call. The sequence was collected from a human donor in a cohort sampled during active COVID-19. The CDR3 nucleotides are TGTGCTAGTGGTCTTGACGGGGTGAACACTGAAGCTTTCTTT. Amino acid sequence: CASGLDGVNTEAFF.